The source of this TCR beta chain is a study of blood T cell repertoires in COVID-19 (TCRdb year 2020). Regarding the study in general: Samples from collaborators originated in the United States, Italy and Spain and spanned both the acute and convalescent phases of COVID-19. The material from the prospective study consisted of cDNA or gDNA derived from T cells, B-cell-depleted T cells, or PBMCs. Subjects who had been exposed to COVID-19, were actively infected with it, or had recovered from it provided the deeply sampled blood TCRbeta repertoires that made up the dataset. The repertoires were released in a freely available public database intended as a resource for research on the immune response to SARS-CoV-2. Samples came from the ongoing ImmuneRACE study (first 160 participants) plus 1,254 subjects from 6 global collaborators. Sample metadata almost always included a de-identified subject ID, COVID-19 status, age in years and sex. HLA class I and class II types, where available, came from metadata supplied by the sample provider rather than from assay-based typing.

Summary of the overall study and its limitations: Clinical and demographic metadata were provided uncurated, with the amount varying by source and participant.

V sheds 0 bases and J sheds 1 base, leaving 8 bases between their ends. Based on the germline V gene, the CDR1 and CDR2 sequences are SGHDT and YYEEEE. Including the terminal cysteine and phenylalanine, the CDR3 comprises 15 residues. Kept here is only the CDR3 DNA, which spans 45 bases and is read in frame from base 1. This clone was found many times. Its cognate antigen has yet to be identified. There are no base qualities to consult, and no much larger clone falls within one base. TCRbeta CDR3 regions were amplified from genomic DNA by means of the immunoSEQ Assay, a bias-controlled multiplex PCR. As for the original processing: The number of nucleated cells in each sample was estimated by amplification of reference gene primers within the assay. Sequence reads were collapsed and filtered to measure the absolute abundance of every unique TCRbeta CDR3 rearrangement. For each sample, productive Simpson clonality was calculated by taking the square root of Simpson's diversity index across productive rearrangements. TCRdb took over this immuneACCESS table, retaining in-frame rearrangements with V and J assigned. Such tables are incomplete; in checked studies, under half of the missing clones stem from an unresolved V gene, and the remainder is unexplained. The DNA gave D and trimming, while V, J and clone size come from that table. This sample comprises around 130,000 clones, roughly 79% of them detected only once. The biggest ten clones account for more than 10% of the sample.

The collaborating institutions used their own protocols to collect whole blood in K2EDTA tubes. For TCRbeta analysis, collaborators shipped samples as frozen whole blood, isolated PBMCs, or DNA extracted from either of those sample types. This clonotype was sampled from a human donor in a cohort sampled during active COVID-19. The chain was built from TRBV5-6 and TRBJ1-5, with the identity of the D gene unclear. Specimen: peripheral blood. The DNA sequence follows: TGTGCCAGCAGCTTGGAGCCGTGGAGCAATCAGCCCCAGCATTTT. Protein translation: CASSLEPWSNQPQHF.